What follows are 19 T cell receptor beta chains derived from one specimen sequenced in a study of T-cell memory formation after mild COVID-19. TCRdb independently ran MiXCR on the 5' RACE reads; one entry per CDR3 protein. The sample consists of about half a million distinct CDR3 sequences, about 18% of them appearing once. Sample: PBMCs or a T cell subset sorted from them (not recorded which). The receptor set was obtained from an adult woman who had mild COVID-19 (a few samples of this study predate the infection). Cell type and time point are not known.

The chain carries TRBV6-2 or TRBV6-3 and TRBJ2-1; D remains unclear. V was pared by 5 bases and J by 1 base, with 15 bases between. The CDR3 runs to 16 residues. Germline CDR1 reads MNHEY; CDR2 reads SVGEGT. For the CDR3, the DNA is TGTGCCAGCAGTCCCCCCCCAGCAGTGTCCTACAATGAGCAGTTCTTC. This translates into CASSPPPAVSYNEQFF.

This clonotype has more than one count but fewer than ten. The CDR3 DNA is TGCGCCAGCAGCCAGAGGCGGGACAGGCCTGGAAATGAGCAGTTCTTC. It is translated as CASSQRRDRPGNEQFF. The chain recombines TRBV4-1 with TRBJ2-1; 8 nucleotides match TRBD1. This CDR3 is 16 amino acids long. V shed 3 bases, J shed 7 bases, and the junction held 11 bases outside the gene matches. Germline CDR1 and CDR2: MGHRA and YSYEKL.

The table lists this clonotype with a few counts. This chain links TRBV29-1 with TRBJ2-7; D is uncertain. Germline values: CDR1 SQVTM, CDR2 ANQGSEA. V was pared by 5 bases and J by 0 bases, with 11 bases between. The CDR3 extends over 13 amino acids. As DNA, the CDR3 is TGCAGCGTTTCAGTGCCCGGCTCCTACGAGCAGTACTTC. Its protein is CSVSVPGSYEQYF.

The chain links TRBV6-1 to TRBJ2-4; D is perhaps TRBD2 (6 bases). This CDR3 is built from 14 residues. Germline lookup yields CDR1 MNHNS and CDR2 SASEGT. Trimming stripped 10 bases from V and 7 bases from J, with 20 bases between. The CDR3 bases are TGTGCCATCAACCGGTCGGGACTCGGGAACATTCAGTACTTC. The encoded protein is CAINRSGLGNIQYF.

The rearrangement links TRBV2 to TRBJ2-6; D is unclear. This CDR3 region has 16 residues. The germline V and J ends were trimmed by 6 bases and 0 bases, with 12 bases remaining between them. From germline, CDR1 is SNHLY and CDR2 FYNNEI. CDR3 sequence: CASSAALYSGANVLTF. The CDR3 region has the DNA TGTGCCAGCAGCGCCGCCCTCTACTCTGGGGCCAACGTCCTGACTTTC.

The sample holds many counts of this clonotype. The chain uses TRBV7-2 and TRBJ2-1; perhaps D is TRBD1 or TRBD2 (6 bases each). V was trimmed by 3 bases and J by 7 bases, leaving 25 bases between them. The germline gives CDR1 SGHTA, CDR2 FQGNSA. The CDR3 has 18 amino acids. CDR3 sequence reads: CASSFPRGAGLKGNEQFF. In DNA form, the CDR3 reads TGTGCCAGCAGCTTCCCTAGGGGGGCGGGCCTAAAGGGGAATGAGCAGTTCTTC.

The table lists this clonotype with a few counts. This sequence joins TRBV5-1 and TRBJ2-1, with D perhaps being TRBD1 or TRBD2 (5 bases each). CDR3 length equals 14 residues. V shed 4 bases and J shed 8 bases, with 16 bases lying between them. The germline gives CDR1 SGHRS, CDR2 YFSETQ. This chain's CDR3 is CASSAGDGVDEQFF. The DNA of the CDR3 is TGCGCCAGCAGCGCCGGGGACGGCGTGGATGAGCAGTTCTTC.

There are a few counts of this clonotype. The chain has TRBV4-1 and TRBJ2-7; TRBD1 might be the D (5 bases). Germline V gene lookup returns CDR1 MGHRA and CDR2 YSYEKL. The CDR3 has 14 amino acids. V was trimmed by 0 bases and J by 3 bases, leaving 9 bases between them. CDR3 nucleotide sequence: TGCGCCAGCAGCCAAGAAAAGGGGTTCTACGAGCAGTACTTC. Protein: CASSQEKGFYEQYF.

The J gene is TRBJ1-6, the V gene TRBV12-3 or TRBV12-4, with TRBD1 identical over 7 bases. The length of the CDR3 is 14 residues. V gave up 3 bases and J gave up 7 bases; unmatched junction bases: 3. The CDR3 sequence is CASSLETGNSPLHF. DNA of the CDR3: TGTGCCAGCAGTTTGGAGACAGGGAATTCACCCCTCCACTTT.

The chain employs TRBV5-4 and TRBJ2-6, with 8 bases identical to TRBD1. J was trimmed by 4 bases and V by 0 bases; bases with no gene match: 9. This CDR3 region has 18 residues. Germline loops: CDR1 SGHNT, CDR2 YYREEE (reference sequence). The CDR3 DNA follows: TGTGCCAGCAGCTTGGCCGGCAGGGGGCAGGGCGGGGCCAACGTCCTGACTTTC. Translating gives CASSLAGRGQGGANVLTF.

CDR3 coding DNA: TGTGCCAGCAGTTTAAATGGGGCCACTGAGCAGTTCTTC. It specifies CASSLNGATEQFF. V is TRBV27 and J is TRBJ2-1; a possible D gene is TRBD1 (5 bases). Germline V gene data show CDR1 as MNHEY and CDR2 as SMNVEV (reference sequence). Trimming took 2 bases from V and 9 from J, leaving 11 bases between them. CDR3 length: 13 residues.

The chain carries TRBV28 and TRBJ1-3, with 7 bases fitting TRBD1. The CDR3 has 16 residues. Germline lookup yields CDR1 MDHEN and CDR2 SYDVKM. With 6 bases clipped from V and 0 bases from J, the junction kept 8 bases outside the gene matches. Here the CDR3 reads CASRPPGQPSGNTIYF. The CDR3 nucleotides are TGTGCCAGCAGACCTCCGGGACAGCCCTCTGGAAACACCATATATTTT.

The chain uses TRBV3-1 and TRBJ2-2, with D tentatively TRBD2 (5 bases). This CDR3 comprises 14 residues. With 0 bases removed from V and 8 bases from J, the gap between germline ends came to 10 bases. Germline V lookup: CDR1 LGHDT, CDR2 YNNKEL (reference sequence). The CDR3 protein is CASSQESRAGELFF. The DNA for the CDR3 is TGTGCCAGCAGCCAAGAATCGCGGGCGGGGGAGCTGTTTTTT.

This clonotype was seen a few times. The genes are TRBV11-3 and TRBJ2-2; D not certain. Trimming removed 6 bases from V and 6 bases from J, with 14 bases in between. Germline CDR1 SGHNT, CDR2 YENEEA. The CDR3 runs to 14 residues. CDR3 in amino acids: CASRSKSGAGELFF. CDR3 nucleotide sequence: TGTGCCAGCAGGTCAAAAAGTGGGGCCGGGGAGCTGTTTTTT. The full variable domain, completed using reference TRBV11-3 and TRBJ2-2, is EAGVVQSPRYKIIEKKQPVAFWCNPISGHNTLYWYLQNLGQGPELLIRYENEEAVDDSQLPKDRFSAERLKGVDSTLKIQPAELGDSAVYLCASRSKSGAGELFFGEGSRLTVL.

In DNA form, the CDR3 reads TGTGCCAGCAGCCGCCTGGGCGGGAGATTAGATACGCAGTATTTT. Residues: CASSRLGGRLDTQYF. The rearrangement uses TRBV6-5 and TRBJ2-3; 7 bases fit TRBD2. The CDR3 runs to 15 residues. CDR1 is MNHEY, CDR2 SVGAGI, per germline. V shed 6 bases and J 5 bases; nucleotides not matched to a gene: 11.

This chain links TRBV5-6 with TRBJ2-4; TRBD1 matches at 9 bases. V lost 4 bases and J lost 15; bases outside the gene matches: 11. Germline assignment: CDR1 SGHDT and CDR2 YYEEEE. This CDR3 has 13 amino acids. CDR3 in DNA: TGTGCCAGCAGCGCGGACAGGGGTGCCCCCCGGTACTTC. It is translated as CASSADRGAPRYF.

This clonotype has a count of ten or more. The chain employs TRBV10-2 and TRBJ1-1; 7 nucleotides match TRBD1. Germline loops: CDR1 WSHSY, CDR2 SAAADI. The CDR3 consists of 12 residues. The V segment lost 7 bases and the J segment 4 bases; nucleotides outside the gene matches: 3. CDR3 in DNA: TGCGCCAGCAAGCCAGGGGGCACTGAAGCTTTCTTT. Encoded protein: CASKPGGTEAFF.

The CDR3 sequence is CATSDVTGGSYNEQFF. CDR3 bases: TGTGCCACCAGTGATGTTACAGGGGGTTCCTACAATGAGCAGTTCTTC. The chain is built from TRBV24-1 and TRBJ2-1, with 8 bases lining up with TRBD1. Germline V lookup: CDR1 KGHDR, CDR2 SFDVKD. V shed 3 bases and J 1 base; nucleotides not matched to a gene: 4. CDR3 length: 16 amino acids.

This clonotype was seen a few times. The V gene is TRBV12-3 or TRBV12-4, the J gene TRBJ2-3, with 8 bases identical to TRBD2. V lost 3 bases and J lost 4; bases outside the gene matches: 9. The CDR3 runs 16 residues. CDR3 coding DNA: TGTGCCAGCAGTTTCCAACACGCGGGGGGCGCAGATACGCAGTATTTT. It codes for CASSFQHAGGADTQYF.